The 32 T cell receptor beta chains below were found in one sample sequenced in a study of T cells in women clearing cervical HPV infection. Assay used: immunoSEQ multiplex PCR; TCRdb lists only in-frame clones, some missing. The table lists tens of thousands of clones. Sequenced sample: blood buffy coat. These receptors originate from a woman aged 18 to 75 with a cervical HPV16 infection that either progressed to CIN3+ or cleared (not recorded which).

In terms of frequency, this clone is medium-sized (0.01 to 0.1%). The DNA ends 3 residues before the CDR3 does, and the rest of the CDR3 is filled in from the germline J gene. This chain joins TRBV18 and TRBJ2-2; 7 bases map to TRBD1. The CDR3 has 14 amino acids. Germline V CDR1 and CDR2: KGHSH, LQKENI. The V gene end was trimmed by 10 bases and the J gene end by 2 bases; junction bases not matched to a gene: 7. The CDR3 reads CATKGAINTGELFF. CDR3 DNA, as far as it was read: TGTGCCACCAAGGGGGCGATAAACACCGGGGAG.

Note on this clone: The read comes to an end 3 residues before the CDR3 does, leaving the germline J gene to fill in the end. This chain uses TRBV11-3 with TRBJ2-7; TRBD1 agrees at 9 bases. V was pared by 6 bases and J by 1 base, with 7 bases of the junction left unmatched. The germline V gene encodes CDR1 SGHNT and CDR2 YENEEA. The CDR3 is made up of 15 amino acids. The sequenced part of the CDR3 DNA is TGTGCCAGCAGTTCAGGACAGGGGTCTTCCTACGAG. Amino acids: CASSSGQGSSYE. The whole CDR3 protein reads CASSSGQGSSYEQYF. The whole variable domain, remainder taken from reference TRBV11-3 and TRBJ2-7, is EAGVVQSPRYKIIEKKQPVAFWCNPISGHNTLYWYLQNLGQGPELLIRYENEEAVDDSQLPKDRFSAERLKGVDSTLKIQPAELGDSAVYLCASSSGQGSSYEQYFGPGTRLTVT.

As regards this clone: The read comes to an end 3 residues before the CDR3 does, leaving the germline J gene to fill in the end. V usage is TRBV19 and J usage is TRBJ1-5; D remains unclear. Trimming pared 0 bases from V and 8 bases from J, leaving 20 bases between. The CDR3 spans 17 residues. From germline, CDR1 is LNHDA and CDR2 SQIVND (reference sequence). CDR3 sequence: CASSIDLAKSLGEPQHF. The CDR3 DNA, read in part, is TGTGCCAGTAGTATAGATCTTGCTAAGTCTCTCGGGGAGCCC.

A word on this clone: Sequencing ends 3 residues short of the CDR3 end; the germline J gene provides the rest. This chain uses TRBV7-2 with TRBJ2-1; TRBD2 matches 11 bases. Looked up from germline, CDR1 is SGHTA and CDR2 is FQGNSA. This CDR3 has 14 amino acids. Trimming removed 5 bases from V and 9 bases from J; junction bases left unmatched: 6. The sequenced part of the CDR3 DNA is TGTGCCAGCAGCCAACTAGCGGGAGATAGTGAG. This gives the protein CASSQLAGDSE. The whole CDR3 sequence is CASSQLAGDSEQFF.

As concerns this clone: The missing CDR3 end, 3 residues past where the read stops, is filled in from the germline J gene. The chain combines TRBV20-1 with TRBJ1-1; weak D call: TRBD1 (6 bases). This CDR3 is 14 amino acids long. CDR1 is DFQATT and CDR2 is SNEGSKA in the germline V gene (reference sequence). Trimming took off 2 bases at V and 1 base at J, with 11 bases between the two ends. The DNA read from the CDR3 is TGCAGTGCTAGATATGGACAGACGAACACTGAA. Translated, it gives CSARYGQTNTE. The CDR3 as a whole reads CSARYGQTNTEAFF.

The CDR3 loop is CASSSNLGDYSNQPQHF. Incomplete CDR3 DNA: TGTGCCAGCAGCTCGAACTTAGGGGATTATAGCAATCAGCCC. The V and J genes are TRBV7-8 and TRBJ1-5; D might be TRBD1 (5 bases). The read finishes 3 residues shy of the CDR3 end, and the germline J gene is used to complete it. Trimming stripped 4 bases from V and 0 bases from J, with 16 bases between. The CDR3 sequence is 17 residues long. CDR1 is SGHVS, CDR2 FQNEAQ, per germline. The complete variable domain, with remaining parts taken from reference TRBV7-8 and TRBJ1-5, reads GAGVSQSPRYKVAKRGQDVALRCDPISGHVSLFWYQQALGQGPEFLTYFQNEAQLDKSGLPSDRFFAERPEGSVSTLKIQRTQQEDSAVYLCASSSNLGDYSNQPQHFGDGTRLSIL.

Concerning this clone itself: The read terminates 3 residues ahead of where the CDR3 ends, so the germline J gene completes it. The chain carries TRBV2 and TRBJ1-5; 7 bases fit TRBD1. J lost 6 bases, V lost 8 bases, and 10 bases had no gene match. CDR3 length: 14 residues. Germline CDR1 and CDR2: SNHLY and FYNNEI. The CDR3 is CASVEGAQGQPQHF. The covered CDR3 bases are TGTGCCAGCGTGGAGGGGGCGCAAGGTCAGCCC. Complete variable domain (other parts from reference TRBV2 and TRBJ1-5): EPEVTQTPSHQVTQMGQEVILRCVPISNHLYFYWYRQILGQKVEFLVSFYNNEISEKSEIFDDQFSVERPDGSNFTLKIRSTKLEDSAMYFCASVEGAQGQPQHFGDGTRLSIL.

Regarding this clone: The read comes to an end 3 residues before the CDR3 does, leaving the germline J gene to fill in the end. The rearrangement uses TRBV28 and TRBJ1-2; 11 bases align to TRBD1. Germline values: CDR1 MDHEN, CDR2 SYDVKM. The CDR3 extends over 15 amino acids. V lost 7 bases and J lost 4; bases outside the gene matches: 8. CDR3 in amino acids: CASTLSGTGGYGYTF. CDR3 DNA (partial): TGTGCCAGCACCCTAAGTGGGACAGGGGGCTATGGC.

A remark on this clone: The CDR3 extends 3 residues past the end of the read, so its final part is completed from the germline J gene. V and J are TRBV5-1 and TRBJ2-1, with TRBD1 as a possible D gene (6 bases). The germline CDR1 and CDR2 sequences are SGHRS and YFSETQ. This CDR3 has 15 amino acids. Between the trimmed V and J ends, which lost 1 base and 7 bases, there was a span of 15 bases. CDR3 bases read: TGCGCCAGCAGCTTGACAGGGTCTTTGGGTAATGAG. As protein: CASSLTGSLGNE. The CDR3 reads in full as CASSLTGSLGNEQFF.

As to this clone: The observed sequence ends 3 residues before the CDR3 terminus, with the missing tail filled in from the germline J gene. The chain carries TRBV5-1 and TRBJ1-2, with TRBD1 matching over 8 bases. Germline values: CDR1 SGHRS, CDR2 YFSETQ. Trimming removed 4 bases from V and 1 base from J; junction bases left unmatched: 0. The CDR3 has 13 amino acids. CDR3 protein: CASSTGGNYGYTF. CDR3 DNA, as far as it was read: TGCGCCAGCAGCACAGGGGGTAACTATGGC.

Comment on this clone: The read ends 3 residues shy of where the CDR3 ends; the end is completed using the germline J gene. The rearrangement uses TRBV2 and TRBJ2-7, with 10 nucleotides matching TRBD2. The CDR3 runs 13 residues. Germline lookup yields CDR1 SNHLY and CDR2 FYNNEI. The V segment lost 7 bases and the J segment 3 bases; nucleotides outside the gene matches: 3. The CDR3 sequence is CASKTSGYYEQYF. The covered CDR3 bases are TGTGCCAGCAAGACTAGCGGGTACTACGAG.

As concerns this clone: The sequenced fragment ends 3 residues before the CDR3 boundary, so the rest is inferred from the germline J gene. V usage is TRBV7-2 and J usage is TRBJ1-1; possible D gene TRBD1, 5 bases. This CDR3 has 15 amino acids. Germline CDR1 reads SGHTA; CDR2 reads FQGNSA. Trimming left V 2 bases short and J 4 bases short, with 14 bases between. The sequenced CDR3 bases are TGTGCCAGCAGCTTAAAGGGTCGGGGGTCCACTGAA. This gives the protein CASSLKGRGSTE. The entire CDR3 is CASSLKGRGSTEAFF.

Note on this clone: The CDR3 end lies 3 residues beyond the end of the read and is filled in from the germline J gene. The V and J genes are TRBV10-3 and TRBJ1-3; D unclear. CDR3 size: 15 residues. CDR1 is ENHRY and CDR2 is SYGVKD in the germline V gene. Trimming took 6 bases from V and 0 from J, leaving 12 bases between them. CDR3 protein: CAISQDWSSGNTIYF. Incomplete CDR3 DNA: TGTGCCATCAGCCAGGACTGGAGCTCTGGAAACACC.

Turning to this clone: Sequencing ends 3 residues short of the CDR3 end; the germline J gene provides the rest. Distinct nucleotide sequences in the sample also encode this CDR3. V and J are TRBV7-6 and TRBJ2-5, with a tentative D call TRBD2 (5 bases). Germline CDR1 and CDR2: SGHVS and FNYEAQ. The CDR3 sequence is 14 residues long. The CDR3 loop is CASPGQRHQETQYF. The sequenced CDR3 bases are TGTGCGAGCCCTGGCCAGCGGCACCAAGAGACC. The whole variable domain, filled in from reference TRBV7-6 and TRBJ2-5, reads GAGVSQSPRYKVTKRGQDVALRCDPISGHVSLYWYRQALGQGPEFLTYFNYEAQQDKSGLPNDRFSAERPEGSISTLTIQRTEQRDSAMYRCASPGQRHQETQYFGPGTRLLVL.

About this clone itself: Coverage ceases 3 residues before the CDR3 finishes, and the germline J gene fills in the end. This chain joins TRBV23-1 and TRBJ2-7; maybe TRBD1 (6 bases). TRBV23-1 is identified as an open reading frame with a role that is uncertain. CDR3 size: 15 residues. Trimming took 6 bases from V and 6 from J, leaving 21 bases between them. This CDR3 is CASSFTPGHHSEQYF. The part of the CDR3 DNA that was read is TGCGCCAGCAGCTTCACTCCGGGACACCATTCCGAG.

The CDR3 loop is CASSYSDSLNEQFF. The CDR3 bases that were read are TGTGCCAGCAGTTATAGTGACAGCCTCAATGAG. The genes are TRBV6-2 or TRBV6-3 and TRBJ2-1, with a possible D match to TRBD1 (5 bases). The CDR3 end is not reached by the read, which stops 3 residues before it; the germline J gene fills it in. The CDR3 runs 14 residues. Trimming removed 3 bases from V and 6 bases from J, with 12 bases in between. Germline loops: CDR1 MNHEY, CDR2 SVGEGT.

About this clone: Coverage ceases 3 residues before the CDR3 finishes, and the germline J gene fills in the end. The rearrangement joins TRBV6-1 to TRBJ2-1; weak D call: TRBD1 (5 bases). Germline V CDR1 and CDR2: MNHNS, SASEGT. Between the trimmed V and J ends, which lost 3 bases and 4 bases, there was a span of 16 bases. The CDR3 runs to 16 residues. Incomplete CDR3 DNA: TGTGCCAGCAGTGATCATCCAGGGTGGTCTTACAATGAG. Amino acid sequence: CASSDHPGWSYNE. The whole CDR3 region reads CASSDHPGWSYNEQFF.

Here the CDR3 reads CASSLDYRDIHTHDTQYF. CDR3 DNA, as far as it was read: TGTGCCAGCAGTTTGGATTACAGGGACATTCACACTCACGATACG. The chain is built from TRBV28 and TRBJ2-3; D perhaps matches TRBD1 (6 bases). The missing CDR3 end, 3 residues past where the read stops, is filled in from the germline J gene. Per the germline V gene, CDR1 is MDHEN and CDR2 is SYDVKM. CDR3 size: 18 residues. With 3 bases removed from V and 6 bases from J, the gap between germline ends came to 25 bases.

As regards this clone: Sequencing ends 3 residues short of the CDR3 end; the germline J gene provides the rest. The chain has TRBV6-1 and TRBJ2-3; TRBD2 might be the D (9 bases). Trimming left V 3 bases short and J 3 bases short, with 16 bases between. The CDR3 extends over 16 amino acids. CDR1 is MNHNS and CDR2 is SASEGT in the germline V gene. CDR3 DNA, as far as it was read: TGTGCCAGCAGTGAGCAGGGGGCGGGAGGGACAGATACG. This gives the protein CASSEQGAGGTDT. The full CDR3 protein is CASSEQGAGGTDTQYF.

About this clone itself: The read ends 3 residues early relative to the CDR3; the germline J gene fills the gap. V is TRBV20-1 and J is TRBJ2-1; D not resolved. Germline CDR1 reads DFQATT; CDR2 reads SNEGSKA (reference sequence). Trimming cost V 5 bases and J 0 bases, with 11 bases left between them. The CDR3 covers 14 residues. The CDR3 sequence is CSAATYSSYNEQFF. The covered CDR3 bases are TGCAGTGCTGCCACTTATAGCTCCTACAATGAG.

This clone counts as medium-sized by frequency. The read terminates 3 residues before the CDR3 end, so the remaining end is supplied by the germline J gene. The chain is built from TRBV2 and TRBJ2-3; 9 nucleotides align to TRBD2. Trimming at V came to 8 bases and at J to 0 bases, leaving 6 bases not matched to a gene. Germline CDR1 reads SNHLY; CDR2 reads FYNNEI. The CDR3 has 15 amino acids. The CDR3 DNA, read in part, is TGTGCCAGCGCTAGCGGGACTGCTAGCACAGATACG. Translated: CASASGTASTDT. The CDR3, in full, reads CASASGTASTDTQYF.

About this clone: The read is 3 residues too short to cover the CDR3 end, so that end is filled in from the germline J gene. This rearrangement joins TRBV5-4 to TRBJ2-7; TRBD2 agrees at 7 bases. The CDR3 loop spans 16 amino acids. The V gene end was trimmed by 0 bases and the J gene end by 2 bases; junction bases not matched to a gene: 8. Germline CDR1 SGHNT, CDR2 YYREEE (reference sequence). CDR3 DNA, as far as it was read: TGTGCCAGCAGCTTGGGAGGAAGAAGCGGGGCCTACGAG. Translated: CASSLGGRSGAYE. The entire CDR3 sequence reads CASSLGGRSGAYEQYF.

Regarding this clone: Read sequence stops 3 residues before the CDR3 end, and the germline J gene provides the missing end. The chain couples TRBV7-7 to TRBJ2-5, with D unclear. The germline CDR1 and CDR2 sequences are SSHAT and FNYEAQ (reference sequence). This CDR3 spans 16 amino acids. V gave up 0 bases and J gave up 2 bases, with 13 bases separating them. CDR3 bases read: TGTGCCAGCAGCTTAGCGGTGGGTGGGCAGCAAGAGACC. It translates to CASSLAVGGQQET. The whole CDR3 reads CASSLAVGGQQETQYF.

Note on this clone: The CDR3 extends 3 residues past the end of the read, so its final part is completed from the germline J gene. The chain links TRBV20-1 to TRBJ2-7, with TRBD2 matching over 12 bases. CDR3 size: 16 residues. Germline values: CDR1 DFQATT, CDR2 SNEGSKA (reference sequence). Trimming cost V 3 bases and J 2 bases; bases outside gene matches: 8. The CDR3 DNA, read in part, is TGCAGTGCTAGTGGGCTAGCGGGAGGGACAACCTACGAG. This gives the protein CSASGLAGGTTYE. The CDR3 in full is CSASGLAGGTTYEQYF.

On this clone itself: Sequencing ends 3 residues short of the CDR3 end; the germline J gene provides the rest. The rearrangement uses TRBV11-1 and TRBJ2-7; D gene ambiguous. This CDR3 has 11 residues. Germline CDR1 reads SGHAT; CDR2 reads FQDESV (reference sequence). V shed 6 bases and J shed 0 bases, with 3 bases lying between them. The DNA read from the CDR3 is TGTGCCAGCAGTAACTCCTACGAG. It encodes CASSNSYE. The complete CDR3 protein is CASSNSYEQYF.

As to this clone: The DNA ends 3 residues before the CDR3 does, and the rest of the CDR3 is filled in from the germline J gene. The V call is TRBV5-4, the J call TRBJ2-5, with 9 bases matching TRBD1. CDR1 and CDR2 (germline): SGHNT, YYREEE (reference sequence). The junction had 7 bases not matched to a gene; V was cut back by 5 bases and J by 5 bases. CDR3 length equals 14 residues. The CDR3 bases that were read are TGTGCCAGCAGGCGGACAGGGGATATGGAGACC. As protein: CASRRTGDMET. The CDR3 reads in full as CASRRTGDMETQYF. Full variable domain (outside the CDR3, taken from reference TRBV5-4 and TRBJ2-5): ETGVTQSPTHLIKTRGQQVTLRCSSQSGHNTVSWYQQALGQGPQFIFQYYREEENGRGNFPPRFSGLQFPNYSSELNVNALELDDSALYLCASRRTGDMETQYFGPGTRLLVL.

Concerning this clone itself: The sequenced fragment ends 3 residues before the CDR3 boundary, so the rest is inferred from the germline J gene. This sequence joins TRBV6-1 and TRBJ2-7; TRBD2 matches at 8 bases. V lost 1 base, J lost 2 bases, and 4 bases stayed unmatched. Germline CDR1 MNHNS, CDR2 SASEGT. The CDR3 sequence is 15 residues long. CDR3 region: CASSEGLARAYEQYF. The CDR3 bases that were read are TGTGCCAGCAGTGAAGGACTAGCGCGTGCCTACGAG.

Worth noting for this clone: The read ends 3 residues shy of where the CDR3 ends; the end is completed using the germline J gene. The chain carries TRBV19 and TRBJ1-2; D remains unclear. There are 18 residues in the CDR3. Per germline, CDR1 LNHDA and CDR2 SQIVND (reference sequence). The covered CDR3 bases are TGTGCCAGTAGCATCACCCTCTATAATAGCGGGAGATACAATGAC. It encodes CASSITLYNSGRYND. The CDR3, in full, reads CASSITLYNSGRYNDYTF.

Note on this clone: The junction does not match germline at one end; this may be a read error. The CDR3 end is not reached by the read, which stops 3 residues before it; the germline J gene fills it in. The chain carries TRBV4-2 and TRBJ2-3; maybe TRBD2 (5 bases). Germline-derived CDR1 and CDR2 are LGHNA and YNFKEQ. This CDR3 region has 14 residues. CDR3 DNA, as far as it was read: TGCGCCAGCAGCCAAGATTCGGGGACAGATACG. Translated: CASSQDSGTDT. The entire CDR3 is CASSQDSGTDTQYF.

As for this clone: The DNA ends 3 residues before the CDR3 does, and the rest of the CDR3 is filled in from the germline J gene. The rearrangement joins TRBV5-6 to TRBJ1-5; 11 bases map to TRBD1. The germline V gene has CDR1 SGHDT and CDR2 YYEEEE. The CDR3 is 15 amino acids. V lost 0 bases and J lost 5; bases outside the gene matches: 1. The CDR3 DNA, read in part, is TGTGCCAGCAGCTTGGTGGGACAGGGGGATCAGCCC. This gives the protein CASSLVGQGDQP. The complete CDR3 protein is CASSLVGQGDQPQHF.

In regard to this clone: The read falls 3 residues short of the CDR3 end, and the missing part is taken from the germline J gene. The V and J genes are TRBV2 and TRBJ2-1, with 16 bases aligning to TRBD2. The J segment lost 5 bases and the V segment lost 5 bases, leaving 3 bases of the junction unmatched. The germline CDR1 and CDR2 sequences are SNHLY and FYNNEI. This CDR3 is built from 16 residues. The DNA read from the CDR3 is TGTGCCAGCAGTCCGGGACTAGCGGGAGGGCACAATGAG. Its translation: CASSPGLAGGHNE. In full, the CDR3 reads CASSPGLAGGHNEQFF.

Points on this clone: The CDR3 end lies 3 residues beyond the end of the read and is filled in from the germline J gene. This chain connects TRBV5-4 to TRBJ1-5; unclear D gene. V lost 2 bases, J lost 3 bases, and 9 bases lay in between. From germline, CDR1 is SGHNT and CDR2 YYREEE (reference sequence). This CDR3 is built from 14 residues. CDR3 region: CASSFYGYNQPQHF. The sequenced CDR3 bases are TGTGCCAGCAGCTTCTACGGTTACAATCAGCCC.